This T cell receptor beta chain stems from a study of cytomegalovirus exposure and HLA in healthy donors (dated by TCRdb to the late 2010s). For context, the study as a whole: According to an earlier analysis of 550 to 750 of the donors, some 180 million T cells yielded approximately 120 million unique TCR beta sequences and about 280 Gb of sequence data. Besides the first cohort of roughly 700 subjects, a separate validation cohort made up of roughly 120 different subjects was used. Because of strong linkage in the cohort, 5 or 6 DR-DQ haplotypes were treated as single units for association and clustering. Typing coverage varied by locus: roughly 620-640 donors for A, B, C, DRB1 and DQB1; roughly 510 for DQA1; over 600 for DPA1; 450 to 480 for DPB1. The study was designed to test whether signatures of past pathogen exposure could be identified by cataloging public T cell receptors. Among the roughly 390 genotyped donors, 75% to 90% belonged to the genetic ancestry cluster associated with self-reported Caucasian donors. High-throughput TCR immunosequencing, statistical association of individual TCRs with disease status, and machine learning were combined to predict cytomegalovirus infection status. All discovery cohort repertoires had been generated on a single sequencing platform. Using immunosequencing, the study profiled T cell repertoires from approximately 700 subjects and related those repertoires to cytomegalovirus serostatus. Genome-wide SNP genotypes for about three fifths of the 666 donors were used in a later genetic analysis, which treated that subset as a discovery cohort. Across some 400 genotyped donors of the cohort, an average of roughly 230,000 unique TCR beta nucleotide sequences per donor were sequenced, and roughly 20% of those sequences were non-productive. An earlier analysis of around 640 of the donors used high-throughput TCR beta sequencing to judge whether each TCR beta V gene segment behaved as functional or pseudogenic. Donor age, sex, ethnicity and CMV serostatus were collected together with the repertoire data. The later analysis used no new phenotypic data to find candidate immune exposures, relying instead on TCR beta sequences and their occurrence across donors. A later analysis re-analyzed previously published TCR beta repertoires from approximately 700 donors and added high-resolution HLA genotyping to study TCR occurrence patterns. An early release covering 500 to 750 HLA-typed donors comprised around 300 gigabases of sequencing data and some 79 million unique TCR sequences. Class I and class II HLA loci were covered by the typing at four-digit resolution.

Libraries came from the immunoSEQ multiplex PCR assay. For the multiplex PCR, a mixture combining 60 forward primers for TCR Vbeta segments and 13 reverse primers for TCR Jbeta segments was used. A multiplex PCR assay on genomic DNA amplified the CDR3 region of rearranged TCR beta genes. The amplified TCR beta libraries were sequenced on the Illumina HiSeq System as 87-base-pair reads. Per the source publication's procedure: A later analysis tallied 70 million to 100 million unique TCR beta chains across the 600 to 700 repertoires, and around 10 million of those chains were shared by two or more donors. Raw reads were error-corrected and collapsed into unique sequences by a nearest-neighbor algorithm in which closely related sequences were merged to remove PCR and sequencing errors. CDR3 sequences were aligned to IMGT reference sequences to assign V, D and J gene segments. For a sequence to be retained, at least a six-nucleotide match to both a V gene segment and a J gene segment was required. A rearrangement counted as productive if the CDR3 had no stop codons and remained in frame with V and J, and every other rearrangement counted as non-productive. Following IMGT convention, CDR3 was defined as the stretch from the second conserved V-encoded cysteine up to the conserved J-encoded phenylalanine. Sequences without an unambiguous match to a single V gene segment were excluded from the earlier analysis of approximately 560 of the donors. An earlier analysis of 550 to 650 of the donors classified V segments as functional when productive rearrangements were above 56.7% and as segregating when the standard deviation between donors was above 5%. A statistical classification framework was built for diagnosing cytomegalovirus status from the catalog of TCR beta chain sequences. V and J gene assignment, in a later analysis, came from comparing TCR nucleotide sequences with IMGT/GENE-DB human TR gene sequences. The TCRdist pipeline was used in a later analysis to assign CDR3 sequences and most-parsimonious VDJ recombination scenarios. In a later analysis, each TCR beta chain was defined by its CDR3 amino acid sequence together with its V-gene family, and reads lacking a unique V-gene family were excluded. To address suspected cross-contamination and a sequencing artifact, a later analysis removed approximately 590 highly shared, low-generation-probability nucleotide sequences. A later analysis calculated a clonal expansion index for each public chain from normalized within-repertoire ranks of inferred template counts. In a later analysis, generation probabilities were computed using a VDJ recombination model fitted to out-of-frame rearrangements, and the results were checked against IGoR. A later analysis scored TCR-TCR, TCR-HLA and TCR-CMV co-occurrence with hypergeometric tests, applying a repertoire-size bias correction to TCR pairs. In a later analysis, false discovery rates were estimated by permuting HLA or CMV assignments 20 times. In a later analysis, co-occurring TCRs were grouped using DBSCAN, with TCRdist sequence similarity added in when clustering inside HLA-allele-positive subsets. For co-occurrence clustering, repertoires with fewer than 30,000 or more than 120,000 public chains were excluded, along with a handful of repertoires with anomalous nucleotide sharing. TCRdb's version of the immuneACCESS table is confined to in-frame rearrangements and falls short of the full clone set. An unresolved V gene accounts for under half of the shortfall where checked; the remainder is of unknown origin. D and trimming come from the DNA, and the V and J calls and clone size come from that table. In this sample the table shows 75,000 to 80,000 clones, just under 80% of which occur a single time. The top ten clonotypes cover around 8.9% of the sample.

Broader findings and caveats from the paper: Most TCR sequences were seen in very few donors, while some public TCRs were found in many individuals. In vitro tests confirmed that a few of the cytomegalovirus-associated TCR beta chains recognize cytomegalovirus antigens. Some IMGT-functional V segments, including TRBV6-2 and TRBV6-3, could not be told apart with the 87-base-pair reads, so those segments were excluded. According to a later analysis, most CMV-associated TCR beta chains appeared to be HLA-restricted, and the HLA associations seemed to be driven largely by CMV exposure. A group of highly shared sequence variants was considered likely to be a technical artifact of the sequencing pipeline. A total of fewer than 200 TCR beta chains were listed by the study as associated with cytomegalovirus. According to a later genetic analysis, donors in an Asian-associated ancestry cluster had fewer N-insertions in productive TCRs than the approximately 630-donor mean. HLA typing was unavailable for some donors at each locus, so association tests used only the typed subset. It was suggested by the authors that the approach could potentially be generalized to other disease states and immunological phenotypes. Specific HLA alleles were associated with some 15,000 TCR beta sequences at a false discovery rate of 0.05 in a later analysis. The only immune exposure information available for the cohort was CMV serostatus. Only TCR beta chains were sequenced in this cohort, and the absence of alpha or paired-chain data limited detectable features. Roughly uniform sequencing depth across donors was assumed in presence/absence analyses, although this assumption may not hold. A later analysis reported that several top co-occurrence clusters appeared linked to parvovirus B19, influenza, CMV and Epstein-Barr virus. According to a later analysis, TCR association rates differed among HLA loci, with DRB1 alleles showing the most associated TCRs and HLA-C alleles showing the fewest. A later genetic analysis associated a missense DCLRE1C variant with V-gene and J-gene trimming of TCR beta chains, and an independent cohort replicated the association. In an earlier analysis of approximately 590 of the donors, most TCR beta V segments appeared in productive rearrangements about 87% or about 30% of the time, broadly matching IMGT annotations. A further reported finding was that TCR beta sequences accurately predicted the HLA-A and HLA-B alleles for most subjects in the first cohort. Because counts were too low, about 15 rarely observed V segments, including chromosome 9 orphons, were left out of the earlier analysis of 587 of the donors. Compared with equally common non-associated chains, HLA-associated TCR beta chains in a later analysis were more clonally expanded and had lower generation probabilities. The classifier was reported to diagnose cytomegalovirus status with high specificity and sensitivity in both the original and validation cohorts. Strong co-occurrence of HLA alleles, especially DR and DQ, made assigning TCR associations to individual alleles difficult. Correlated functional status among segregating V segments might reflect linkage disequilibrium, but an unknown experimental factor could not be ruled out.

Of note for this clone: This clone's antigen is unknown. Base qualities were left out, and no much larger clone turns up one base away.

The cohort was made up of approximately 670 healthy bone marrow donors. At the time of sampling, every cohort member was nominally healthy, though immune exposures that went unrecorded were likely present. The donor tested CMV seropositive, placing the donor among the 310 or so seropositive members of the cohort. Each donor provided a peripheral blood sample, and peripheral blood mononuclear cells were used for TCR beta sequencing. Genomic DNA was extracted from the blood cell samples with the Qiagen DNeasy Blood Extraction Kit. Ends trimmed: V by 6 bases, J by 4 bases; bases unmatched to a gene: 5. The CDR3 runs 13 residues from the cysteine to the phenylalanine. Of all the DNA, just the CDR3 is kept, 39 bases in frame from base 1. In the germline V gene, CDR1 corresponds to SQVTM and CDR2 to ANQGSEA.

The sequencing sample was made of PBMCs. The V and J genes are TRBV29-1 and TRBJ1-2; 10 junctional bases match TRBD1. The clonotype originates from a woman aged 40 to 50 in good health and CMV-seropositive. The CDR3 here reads CSVSRTGGYGYTF. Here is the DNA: TGCAGCGTATCGAGGACAGGGGGCTATGGCTACACCTTC.